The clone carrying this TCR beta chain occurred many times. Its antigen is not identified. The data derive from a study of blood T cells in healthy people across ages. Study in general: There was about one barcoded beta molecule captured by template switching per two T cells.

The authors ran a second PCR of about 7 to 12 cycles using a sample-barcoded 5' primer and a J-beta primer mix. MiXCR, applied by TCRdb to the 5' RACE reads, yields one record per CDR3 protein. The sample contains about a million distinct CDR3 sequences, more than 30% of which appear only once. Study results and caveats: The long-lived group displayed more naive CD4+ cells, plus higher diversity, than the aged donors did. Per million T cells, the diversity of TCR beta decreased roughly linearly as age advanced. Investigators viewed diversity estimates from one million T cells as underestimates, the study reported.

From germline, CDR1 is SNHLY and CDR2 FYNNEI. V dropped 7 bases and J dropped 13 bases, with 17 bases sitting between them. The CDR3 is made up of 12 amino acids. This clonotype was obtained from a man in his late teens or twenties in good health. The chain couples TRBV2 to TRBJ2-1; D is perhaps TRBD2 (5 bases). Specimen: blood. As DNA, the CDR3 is TGTGCCAGCATGTCCTTCCGGGATAACCAGTTCTTC. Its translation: CASMSFRDNQFF.